The T cell receptor beta chain described here comes from a study of cytomegalovirus exposure and HLA in healthy donors. Separation from the approximately 720-subject first cohort characterized the approximately 120-subject validation cohort, to which the donors belonged. CDR1 is MDHEN, CDR2 SYDVKM, per germline. V lost 3 bases, J lost 4 bases, and 6 bases lay in between. This CDR3 contains 12 residues. Overall study results and limits: In vitro work confirmed that a few CMV-associated chains recognize CMV antigens. Cytomegalovirus status was reportedly diagnosed by the classifier with high specificity and sensitivity.

Comments on this clone: The antigen is unknown.

Here immunoSEQ multiplex PCR was the method, and the copy in TCRdb shows in-frame clones only, minus some. The table includes around 110,000 clones, 88% detected once. The source of this sequence is a woman under 30 in good health and CMV-seropositive. Sequencing input: PBMCs. The chain joins TRBV28 to TRBJ1-1; no clear D gene. The CDR3 here is CASSFQITEAFF. The CDR3 region has the DNA TGTGCCAGCAGTTTCCAGATCACTGAAGCTTTCTTT.